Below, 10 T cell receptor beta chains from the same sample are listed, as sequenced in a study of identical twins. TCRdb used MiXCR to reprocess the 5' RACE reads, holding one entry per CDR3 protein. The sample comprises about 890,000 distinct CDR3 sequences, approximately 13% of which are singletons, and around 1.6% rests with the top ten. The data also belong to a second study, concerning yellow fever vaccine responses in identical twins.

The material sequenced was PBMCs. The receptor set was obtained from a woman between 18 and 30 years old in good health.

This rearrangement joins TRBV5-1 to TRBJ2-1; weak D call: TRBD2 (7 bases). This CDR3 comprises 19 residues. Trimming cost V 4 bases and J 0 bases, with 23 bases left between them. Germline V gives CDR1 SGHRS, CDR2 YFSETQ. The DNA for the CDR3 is TGCGCCAGCAGCCTACTGGCGGGAGCAAGGGGGAGCTCCTACAATGAGCAGTTCTTC. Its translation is CASSLLAGARGSSYNEQFF. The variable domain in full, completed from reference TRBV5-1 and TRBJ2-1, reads KAGVTQTPRYLIKTRGQQVTLSCSPISGHRSVSWYQQTPGQGLQFLFEYFSETQRNKGNFPGRFSGRQFSNSRSEMNVSTLELGDSALYLCASSLLAGARGSSYNEQFFGPGTRLTVL.

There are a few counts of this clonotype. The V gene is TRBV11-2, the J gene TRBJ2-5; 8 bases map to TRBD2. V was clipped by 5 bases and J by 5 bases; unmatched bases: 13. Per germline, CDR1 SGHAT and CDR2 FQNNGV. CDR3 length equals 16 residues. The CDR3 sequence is CASSPLRGGRVETQYF. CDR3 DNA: TGTGCCAGCAGCCCGCTCCGGGGGGGCCGGGTGGAGACCCAGTACTTC.

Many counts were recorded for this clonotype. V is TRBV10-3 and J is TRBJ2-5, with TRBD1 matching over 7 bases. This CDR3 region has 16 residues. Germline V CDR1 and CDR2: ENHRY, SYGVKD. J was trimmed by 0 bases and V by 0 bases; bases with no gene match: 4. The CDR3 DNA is TGTGCCATCAGTGAGTCGATGACAGGGCACCAAGAGACCCAGTACTTC. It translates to CAISESMTGHQETQYF.

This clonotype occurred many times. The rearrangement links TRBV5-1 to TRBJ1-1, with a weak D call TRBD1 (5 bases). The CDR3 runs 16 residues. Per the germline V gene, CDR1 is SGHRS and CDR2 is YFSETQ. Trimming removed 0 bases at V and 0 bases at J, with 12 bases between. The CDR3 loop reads CASSLGGREMNTEAFF. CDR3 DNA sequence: TGCGCCAGCAGCTTGGGGGGCAGAGAAATGAACACTGAAGCTTTCTTT.

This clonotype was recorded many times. The DNA for the CDR3 is TGCGCCAGCAGCCTACCGGGACAGGGGACCGGGGAGCTGTTTTTT. As protein: CASSLPGQGTGELFF. The chain is built from TRBV4-1 and TRBJ2-2, with 10 bases fitting TRBD1. The J segment lost 5 bases and the V segment lost 4 bases, leaving 4 bases of the junction unmatched. This CDR3 region has 15 residues. CDR1 and CDR2 from the germline V gene are MGHRA and YSYEKL.

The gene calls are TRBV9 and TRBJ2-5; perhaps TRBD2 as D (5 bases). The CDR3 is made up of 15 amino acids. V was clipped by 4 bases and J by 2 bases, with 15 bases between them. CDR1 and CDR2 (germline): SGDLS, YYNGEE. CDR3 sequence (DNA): TGTGCCAGCAGCCCTCACTCCAGCGGACAAGAGACCCAGTACTTC. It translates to CASSPHSSGQETQYF. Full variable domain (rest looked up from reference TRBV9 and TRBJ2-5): DSGVTQTPKHLITATGQRVTLRCSPRSGDLSVYWYQQSLDQGLQFLIQYYNGEERAKGNILERFSAQQFPDLHSELNLSSLELGDSALYFCASSPHSSGQETQYFGPGTRLLVL.

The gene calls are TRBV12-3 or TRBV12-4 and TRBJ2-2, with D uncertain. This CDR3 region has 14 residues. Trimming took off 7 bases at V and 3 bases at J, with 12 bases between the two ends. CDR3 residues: CASTPQKYTGELFF. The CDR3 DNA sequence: TGTGCCAGCACCCCACAGAAGTACACCGGGGAGCTGTTTTTT.

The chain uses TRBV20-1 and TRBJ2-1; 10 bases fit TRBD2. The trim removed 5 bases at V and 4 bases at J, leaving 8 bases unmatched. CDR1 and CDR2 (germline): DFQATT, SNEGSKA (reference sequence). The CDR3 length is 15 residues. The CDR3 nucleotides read TGCAGTGCTCCCCCCCTAGCGGGGGATTACAATGAGCAGTTCTTC. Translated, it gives CSAPPLAGDYNEQFF.

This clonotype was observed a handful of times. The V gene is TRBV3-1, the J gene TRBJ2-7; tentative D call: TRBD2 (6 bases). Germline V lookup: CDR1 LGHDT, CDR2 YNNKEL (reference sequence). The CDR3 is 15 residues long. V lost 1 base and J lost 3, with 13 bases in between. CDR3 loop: CASSQVGGVVYEQYF. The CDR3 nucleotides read TGTGCCAGCAGCCAAGTGGGGGGAGTGGTCTACGAGCAGTACTTC.

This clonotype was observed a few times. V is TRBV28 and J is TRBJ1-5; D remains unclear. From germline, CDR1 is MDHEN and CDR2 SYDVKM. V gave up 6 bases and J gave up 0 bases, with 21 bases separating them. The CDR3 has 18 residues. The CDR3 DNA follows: TGTGCCAGCAGCTCTGTAGGAACAAACCCATATAGCAATCAGCCCCAGCATTTT. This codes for CASSSVGTNPYSNQPQHF. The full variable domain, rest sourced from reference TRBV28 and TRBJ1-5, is DVKVTQSSRYLVKRTGEKVFLECVQDMDHENMFWYRQDPGLGLRLIYFSYDVKMKEKGDIPEGYSVSREKKERFSLILESASTNQTSMYLCASSSVGTNPYSNQPQHFGDGTRLSIL.